This TCR beta chain was recovered during a study of blood T cell repertoires in COVID-19. Repertoires were generated with immunoSEQ multiplex PCR, while TCRdb's copy carries only in-frame clones and drops some. The repertoire holds some 150,000 clones, approximately 81% seen once, with roughly 2.6% in the top ten. The V end was cut by 0 bases, the J end by 4 bases, with 12 bases between. Germline lookup yields CDR1 MNHEY and CDR2 SVGAGI. The CDR3 extends over 16 amino acids. The sample taken for sequencing was peripheral blood. This receptor was obtained from a human donor with acute or convalescent COVID-19. The donor label of this sample is uncertain. The gene calls are TRBV6-5 and TRBJ2-2; a possible D gene is TRBD1 (6 bases). CDR3 nucleotides: TGTGCCAGCAGTTACTCGAGGACAGAGCCCACCGGGGAGCTGTTTTTT. Amino acid sequence: CASSYSRTEPTGELFF.